This T cell receptor (beta chain) was identified in a study of blood T cell repertoires in COVID-19. Per the germline V gene, CDR1 is SGHAT and CDR2 is FQNNGV. Trimming cost V 9 bases and J 6 bases; bases outside gene matches: 8. This CDR3 is built from 14 residues. Profiling relied on immunoSEQ multiplex PCR, and the TCRdb table lists in-frame clones only, not all of them. The table records about 300,000 clones, about nine tenths of them present only once. The chain combines TRBV11-2 with TRBJ2-7, with 13 bases identical to TRBD2. Sequencing was done on a sample of PBMCs or T cells enriched from blood (not recorded which). This sequence was found in a man between 25 and 39 years old who had recovered from COVID-19. The CDR3 sequence is CASRLAGGPTEQYF. In DNA form, the CDR3 reads TGTGCCAGTCGACTAGCGGGAGGTCCCACCGAGCAGTACTTC.